These T cell receptor beta chains were read from a single sample in a study of cytomegalovirus exposure and HLA in healthy donors. Libraries were prepared by immunoSEQ multiplex PCR; TCRdb keeps only in-frame clonotypes and omits some of them. The repertoire has 150,000 to 200,000 clones, roughly 89% of them found once; the top ten carry roughly 3%. The sample comprised PBMCs. These TCRs come from a woman aged 18 to 35 in good health and CMV-seropositive. CDR3s include the opening cysteine and the closing phenylalanine or tryptophan. Fields, in order: CDR3 length, V gene, clone size, J gene, D gene, CDR3 protein, CDR3 DNA. D genes are given only for firm matches. Where a row states a size, it is once, few, many or the class of an expanded clone; other rows omit it.

len: 16; v_gene: TRBV11-2; abundance: .; j_gene: TRBJ2-2; d_gene: TRBD1; CDR3aa: CASSPETGSGTGELFF; CDR3nt: TGTGCCAGCAGCCCAGAGACAGGGTCGGGCACCGGGGAGCTGTTTTTT
len: 14; v_gene: TRBV10-3; abundance: .; j_gene: TRBJ1-2; d_gene: .; CDR3aa: CAIRDNEFQFGYTF; CDR3nt: TGTGCCATCCGGGACAACGAGTTCCAATTCGGCTACACCTTC
len: 13; v_gene: TRBV13; abundance: few; j_gene: TRBJ2-7; d_gene: TRBD2; CDR3aa: CASSLSSGNEQYF; CDR3nt: TGTGCCAGCAGCTTGAGTAGCGGGAACGAGCAGTACTTC
len: 14; v_gene: TRBV4-1; abundance: few; j_gene: TRBJ1-6; d_gene: TRBD1; CDR3aa: CASSRTGGNSPLHF; CDR3nt: TGCGCCAGCAGCCGGACAGGGGGTAATTCACCCCTCCACTTT
len: 12; v_gene: TRBV7-6; abundance: .; j_gene: TRBJ2-1; d_gene: TRBD2; CDR3aa: CASSLRGNEQFF; CDR3nt: TGTGCCAGCAGCCTGCGGGGGAATGAGCAGTTCTTC
len: 11; v_gene: TRBV10-3; abundance: .; j_gene: TRBJ2-7; d_gene: TRBD2; CDR3aa: CATGGSYEQYF; CDR3nt: TGTGCCACCGGGGGGTCCTACGAGCAGTACTTC
len: 14; v_gene: TRBV7-9; abundance: .; j_gene: TRBJ2-3; d_gene: .; CDR3aa: CASSLRSSTDTQYF; CDR3nt: TGTGCCAGCAGCTTACGGTCAAGCACAGATACGCAGTATTTT
len: 14; v_gene: TRBV5-1; abundance: .; j_gene: TRBJ2-2; d_gene: .; CDR3aa: CASSLTTKYGELFF; CDR3nt: TGCGCCAGCAGCTTGACAACAAAATACGGGGAGCTGTTTTTT
len: 15; v_gene: TRBV4-3; abundance: .; j_gene: TRBJ2-1; d_gene: TRBD2; CDR3aa: CASSQGLAGFDEQFF; CDR3nt: TGCGCCAGCAGCCAAGGGCTAGCGGGATTCGATGAGCAGTTCTTC
len: 13; v_gene: TRBV7-7; abundance: .; j_gene: TRBJ2-7; d_gene: .; CDR3aa: CASSLAEGYEQYF; CDR3nt: TGTGCCAGCAGCTTAGCCGAGGGCTACGAGCAGTACTTC
len: 19; v_gene: TRBV4-3; abundance: .; j_gene: TRBJ2-6; d_gene: TRBD1; CDR3aa: CASSLDGTGLLSGANVLTF; CDR3nt: TGCGCCAGCAGCCTAGACGGGACAGGACTCCTCTCTGGGGCCAACGTCCTGACTTTC
len: 13; v_gene: TRBV6-1; abundance: .; j_gene: TRBJ1-6; d_gene: TRBD1; CDR3aa: CASSEGTGLPLHF; CDR3nt: TGTGCCAGCAGTGAAGGGACAGGGCTTCCCCTCCACTTT
len: 14; v_gene: TRBV6-5; abundance: .; j_gene: TRBJ2-3; d_gene: TRBD1; CDR3aa: CASRPDRGTDTQYF; CDR3nt: TGTGCCAGCAGACCGGACAGGGGCACAGATACGCAGTATTTT
len: 17; v_gene: TRBV27; abundance: .; j_gene: TRBJ1-2; d_gene: TRBD1; CDR3aa: CASSPAGTGYLNYGYTF; CDR3nt: TGTGCCAGCAGCCCGGCTGGGACAGGGTATCTAAACTATGGCTACACCTTC
len: 13; v_gene: TRBV28; abundance: .; j_gene: TRBJ2-3; d_gene: .; CDR3aa: CASSFISADTQYF; CDR3nt: TGTGCCAGCAGTTTTATATCCGCAGATACGCAGTATTTT
len: 19; v_gene: TRBV7-6; abundance: .; j_gene: TRBJ1-4; d_gene: .; CDR3aa: CASSPKLLGPPTANEKLFF; CDR3nt: TGTGCCAGCAGCCCTAAATTATTGGGGCCCCCCACAGCTAATGAAAAACTGTTTTTT
len: 15; v_gene: TRBV6-1; abundance: .; j_gene: TRBJ2-3; d_gene: TRBD2; CDR3aa: CASSELAGGPDTQYF; CDR3nt: TGTGCCAGCAGTGAACTAGCGGGGGGGCCAGATACGCAGTATTTT
len: 16; v_gene: TRBV28; abundance: .; j_gene: TRBJ1-2; d_gene: .; CDR3aa: CASSPVRPGGSYGYTF; CDR3nt: TGTGCCAGCAGCCCGGTTCGTCCGGGGGGAAGTTATGGCTACACCTTC
len: 13; v_gene: TRBV15; abundance: .; j_gene: TRBJ1-3; d_gene: .; CDR3aa: CATSTGVGNTIYF; CDR3nt: TGTGCCACCAGCACGGGGGTCGGAAACACCATATATTTT
len: 15; v_gene: TRBV4-3; abundance: .; j_gene: TRBJ2-7; d_gene: TRBD1; CDR3aa: CASSQDISGGYEQYF; CDR3nt: TGCGCCAGCAGCCAAGATATTTCAGGGGGCTACGAGCAGTACTTC
len: 14; v_gene: TRBV7-6; abundance: .; j_gene: TRBJ2-7; d_gene: .; CDR3aa: CASSLDTGSYEQYF; CDR3nt: TGTGCCAGCAGCTTAGACACAGGCTCCTACGAGCAGTACTTC
len: 12; v_gene: TRBV19; abundance: once; j_gene: TRBJ2-7; d_gene: .; CDR3aa: CASSIGWDEQYF; CDR3nt: TGTGCCAGTAGTATCGGGTGGGACGAGCAGTACTTC
len: 14; v_gene: TRBV19; abundance: .; j_gene: TRBJ1-5; d_gene: TRBD1; CDR3aa: CASSWTGGNQPQHF; CDR3nt: TGTGCCAGTAGTTGGACAGGGGGGAATCAGCCCCAGCATTTT
len: 18; v_gene: TRBV11-2; abundance: .; j_gene: TRBJ2-2; d_gene: TRBD2; CDR3aa: CASSFVSGTSPRAGELFF; CDR3nt: TGTGCCAGCAGCTTTGTTTCGGGGACTAGCCCTAGGGCCGGGGAGCTGTTTTTT
len: 13; v_gene: TRBV27; abundance: .; j_gene: TRBJ2-7; d_gene: TRBD2; CDR3aa: CASSPGTSVEQYF; CDR3nt: TGTGCCAGCAGCCCCGGGACTAGCGTCGAGCAGTACTTC
len: 16; v_gene: TRBV28; abundance: .; j_gene: TRBJ2-1; d_gene: TRBD2; CDR3aa: CASSLHTSGSFGEQFF; CDR3nt: TGTGCCAGCAGTTTGCACACTAGCGGGAGTTTCGGTGAGCAGTTCTTC
len: 14; v_gene: TRBV6-5; abundance: .; j_gene: TRBJ2-3; d_gene: .; CDR3aa: CASSYGTLTDTQYF; CDR3nt: TGTGCCAGCAGTTACGGGACTCTCACAGATACGCAGTATTTT
len: 15; v_gene: TRBV30; abundance: .; j_gene: TRBJ2-7; d_gene: TRBD2; CDR3aa: CAWSAPQRGPYEQYF; CDR3nt: TGTGCCTGGAGTGCCCCCCAGCGGGGGCCTTACGAGCAGTACTTC
len: 12; v_gene: TRBV5-8; abundance: .; j_gene: TRBJ1-1; d_gene: .; CDR3aa: CASTFLNTEAFF; CDR3nt: TGTGCCAGCACCTTCTTGAACACTGAAGCTTTCTTT
len: 13; v_gene: TRBV28; abundance: few; j_gene: TRBJ2-7; d_gene: TRBD1; CDR3aa: CASRWGQTVEQYF; CDR3nt: TGTGCCAGCAGGTGGGGACAGACGGTCGAGCAGTACTTC
len: 14; v_gene: TRBV4-2; abundance: .; j_gene: TRBJ2-5; d_gene: .; CDR3aa: CASSQAPAAETQYF; CDR3nt: TGTGCCAGCAGCCAAGCACCAGCGGCAGAGACCCAGTACTTC
len: 15; v_gene: TRBV2; abundance: .; j_gene: TRBJ1-2; d_gene: TRBD1; CDR3aa: CASSGQGTILYGYTF; CDR3nt: TGTGCCAGCTCGGGACAGGGGACGATCCTCTATGGCTACACCTTC
len: 14; v_gene: TRBV19; abundance: .; j_gene: TRBJ1-5; d_gene: .; CDR3aa: CASNAGEGVQPQHF; CDR3nt: TGTGCCAGTAATGCAGGGGAGGGGGTTCAGCCCCAGCATTTT
len: 18; v_gene: TRBV9; abundance: .; j_gene: TRBJ2-2; d_gene: TRBD2; CDR3aa: CASSVWTSTLLGTGELFF; CDR3nt: TGTGCCAGCAGCGTTTGGACTAGCACCCTATTGGGAACCGGGGAGCTGTTTTTT
len: 15; v_gene: TRBV5-1; abundance: .; j_gene: TRBJ1-6; d_gene: TRBD1; CDR3aa: CASSLVGTENSPLHF; CDR3nt: TGCGCCAGCAGCTTGGTGGGGACAGAAAATTCACCCCTCCACTTT
len: 13; v_gene: TRBV7-2; abundance: .; j_gene: TRBJ1-2; d_gene: .; CDR3aa: CASSPQVNYGYTF; CDR3nt: TGTGCCAGCAGCCCTCAGGTGAACTATGGCTACACCTTC
len: 16; v_gene: TRBV4-1; abundance: .; j_gene: TRBJ1-2; d_gene: .; CDR3aa: CASSQDWAGIIYGYTF; CDR3nt: TGCGCCAGCAGCCAAGATTGGGCAGGGATCATCTATGGCTACACCTTC
len: 14; v_gene: TRBV6-4; abundance: .; j_gene: TRBJ2-2; d_gene: TRBD1; CDR3aa: CASSGGQGAGELFF; CDR3nt: TGTGCCAGCAGTGGGGGACAGGGTGCCGGGGAGCTGTTTTTT
len: 13; v_gene: TRBV4-3; abundance: .; j_gene: TRBJ1-1; d_gene: .; CDR3aa: CASSQTGRTEAFF; CDR3nt: TGCGCCAGCAGCCAAACAGGGAGAACTGAAGCTTTCTTT
len: 19; v_gene: TRBV4-1; abundance: .; j_gene: TRBJ2-5; d_gene: TRBD2; CDR3aa: CASSQRETVSGGAGETQYF; CDR3nt: TGCGCCAGCAGCCAGAGAGAGACGGTCAGCGGGGGGGCCGGGGAGACCCAGTACTTC
len: 16; v_gene: TRBV11-2; abundance: .; j_gene: TRBJ2-2; d_gene: .; CDR3aa: CASSPAGTMNTGELFF; CDR3nt: TGTGCCAGCAGCCCCGCCGGGACAATGAACACCGGGGAGCTGTTTTTT
len: 13; v_gene: TRBV7-2; abundance: few; j_gene: TRBJ1-2; d_gene: .; CDR3aa: CASSDSGVYGYTF; CDR3nt: TGTGCCAGCAGCGACTCAGGGGTTTATGGCTACACCTTC
len: 18; v_gene: TRBV25-1; abundance: once; j_gene: TRBJ2-2; d_gene: TRBD2; CDR3aa: CASSKGLAGWADTGELFF; CDR3nt: TGTGCCAGCAGTAAGGGACTAGCGGGATGGGCAGACACCGGGGAGCTGTTTTTT
len: 18; v_gene: TRBV4-1; abundance: .; j_gene: TRBJ2-1; d_gene: .; CDR3aa: CASSQRLSPVFGSHEQFF; CDR3nt: TGCGCCAGCAGCCAACGCCTTAGCCCCGTGTTTGGGTCCCATGAGCAGTTCTTC
len: 15; v_gene: TRBV19; abundance: .; j_gene: TRBJ2-3; d_gene: TRBD2; CDR3aa: CASIRTSGTTDTQYF; CDR3nt: TGTGCCAGTATTCGGACTAGCGGGACCACAGATACGCAGTATTTT
len: 15; v_gene: TRBV18; abundance: once; j_gene: TRBJ1-6; d_gene: .; CDR3aa: CASSPTGHQNSPLHF; CDR3nt: TGTGCCAGCTCACCGACGGGACACCAGAATTCACCCCTCCACTTT
len: 14; v_gene: TRBV4-2; abundance: .; j_gene: TRBJ2-3; d_gene: .; CDR3aa: CASSQVPDMDTQYF; CDR3nt: TGTGCCAGCAGCCAAGTCCCGGACATGGATACGCAGTATTTT
len: 17; v_gene: TRBV28; abundance: .; j_gene: TRBJ2-3; d_gene: TRBD2; CDR3aa: CASTLIGSGRAPDTQYF; CDR3nt: TGTGCCAGCACCCTCATTGGTAGCGGGAGGGCCCCAGATACGCAGTATTTT
len: 10; v_gene: TRBV30; abundance: .; j_gene: TRBJ1-4; d_gene: .; CDR3aa: CAWAGGKLFF; CDR3nt: TGTGCCTGGGCCGGAGGTAAACTGTTTTTT
len: 14; v_gene: TRBV19; abundance: .; j_gene: TRBJ2-7; d_gene: TRBD2; CDR3aa: CASSGLAGGYEQYF; CDR3nt: TGTGCCAGCTCGGGACTAGCGGGGGGGTACGAGCAGTACTTC